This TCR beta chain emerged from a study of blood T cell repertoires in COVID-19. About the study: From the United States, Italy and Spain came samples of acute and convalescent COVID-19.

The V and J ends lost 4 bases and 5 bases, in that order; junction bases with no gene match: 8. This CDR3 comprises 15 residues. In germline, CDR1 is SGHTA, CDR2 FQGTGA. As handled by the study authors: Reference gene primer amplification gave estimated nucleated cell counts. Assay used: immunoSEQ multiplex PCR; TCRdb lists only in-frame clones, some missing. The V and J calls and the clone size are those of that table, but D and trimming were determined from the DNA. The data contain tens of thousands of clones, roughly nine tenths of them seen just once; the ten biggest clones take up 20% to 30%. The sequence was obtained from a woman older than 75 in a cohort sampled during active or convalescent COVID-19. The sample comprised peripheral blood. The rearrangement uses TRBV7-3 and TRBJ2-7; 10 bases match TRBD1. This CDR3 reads CASSSLGQGSDEQYF. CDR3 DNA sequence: TGTGCCAGCAGCTCCCTGGGACAGGGGTCTGACGAGCAGTACTTC.